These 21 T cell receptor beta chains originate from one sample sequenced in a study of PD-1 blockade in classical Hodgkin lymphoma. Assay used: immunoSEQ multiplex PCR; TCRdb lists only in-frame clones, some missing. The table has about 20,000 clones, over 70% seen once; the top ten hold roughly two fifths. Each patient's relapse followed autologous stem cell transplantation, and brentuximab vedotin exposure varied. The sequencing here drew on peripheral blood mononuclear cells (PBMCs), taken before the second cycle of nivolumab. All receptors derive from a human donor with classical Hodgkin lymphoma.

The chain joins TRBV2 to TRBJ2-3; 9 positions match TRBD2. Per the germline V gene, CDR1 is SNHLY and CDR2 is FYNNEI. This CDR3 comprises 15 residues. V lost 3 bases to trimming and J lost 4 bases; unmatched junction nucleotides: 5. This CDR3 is CASSDSGRSADTQYF. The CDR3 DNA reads TGTGCCAGCAGTGATAGCGGGAGAAGCGCAGATACGCAGTATTTT.

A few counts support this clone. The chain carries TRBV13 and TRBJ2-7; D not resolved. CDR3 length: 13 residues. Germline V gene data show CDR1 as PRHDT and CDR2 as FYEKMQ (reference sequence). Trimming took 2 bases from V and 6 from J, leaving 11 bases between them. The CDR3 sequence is CASSLLFVSEQYF. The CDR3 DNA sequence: TGTGCCAGCAGCTTACTGTTCGTTAGCGAGCAGTACTTC.

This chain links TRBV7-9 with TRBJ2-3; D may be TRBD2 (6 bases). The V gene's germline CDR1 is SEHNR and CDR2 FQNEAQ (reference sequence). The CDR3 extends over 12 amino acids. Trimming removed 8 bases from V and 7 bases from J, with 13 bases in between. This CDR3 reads CASAGSPYTQYF. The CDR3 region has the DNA TGTGCCAGCGCGGGGAGCCCCTATACGCAGTATTTT.

CDR3 amino acids: CSGQFMNTEAFF. CDR3 DNA: TGCAGCGGACAGTTTATGAACACTGAAGCTTTCTTT. This sequence joins TRBV29-1 and TRBJ1-1; D may be TRBD1 (5 bases). The CDR3 is 12 residues long. Trimming stripped 7 bases from V and 0 bases from J, with 9 bases between. From germline, CDR1 is SQVTM and CDR2 ANQGSEA. The full variable domain, completed using reference TRBV29-1 and TRBJ1-1, is SAVISQKPSRDICQRGTSLTIQCQVDSQVTMMFWYRQQPGQSLTLIATANQGSEATYESGFVIDKFPISRPNLTFSTLTVSNMSPEDSSIYLCSGQFMNTEAFFGQGTRLTVV.

This CDR3 is CASSSPTGPGNTIYF. In nucleotides, the CDR3 is TGTGCCAGCAGCTCCCCGACAGGGCCTGGAAACACCATATATTTT. V gene TRBV7-2 combines with J gene TRBJ1-3; TRBD1 matches 7 bases. Germline values: CDR1 SGHTA, CDR2 FQGNSA. J gave up 2 bases and V 4 bases, and 5 bases lay outside the gene matches. The CDR3 is 15 amino acids. The full variable domain, rest sourced from reference TRBV7-2 and TRBJ1-3, is GAGVSQSPSNKVTEKGKDVELRCDPISGHTALYWYRQSLGQGLEFLIYFQGNSAPDKSGLPSDRFSAERTGGSVSTLTIQRTQQEDSAVYLCASSSPTGPGNTIYFGEGSWLTVV.

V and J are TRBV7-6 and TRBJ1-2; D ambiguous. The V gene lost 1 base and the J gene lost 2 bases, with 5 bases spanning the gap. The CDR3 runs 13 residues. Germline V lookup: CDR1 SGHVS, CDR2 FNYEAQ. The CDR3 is CASSLDGNYGYTF. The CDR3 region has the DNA TGTGCCAGCAGCTTAGACGGCAACTATGGCTACACCTTC.

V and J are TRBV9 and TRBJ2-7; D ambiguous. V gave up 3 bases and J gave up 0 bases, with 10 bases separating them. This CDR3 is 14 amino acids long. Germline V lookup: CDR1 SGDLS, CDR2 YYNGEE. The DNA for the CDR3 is TGTGCCAGCAGCGCCGTCTCCTCCTCCTACGAGCAGTACTTC. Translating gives CASSAVSSSYEQYF.

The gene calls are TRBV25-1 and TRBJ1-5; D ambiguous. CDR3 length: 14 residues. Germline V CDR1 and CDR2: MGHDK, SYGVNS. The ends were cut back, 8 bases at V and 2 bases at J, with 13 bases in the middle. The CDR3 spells CASLPALCNQPQHF. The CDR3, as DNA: TGTGCCAGCCTTCCGGCTCTCTGCAATCAGCCCCAGCATTTT. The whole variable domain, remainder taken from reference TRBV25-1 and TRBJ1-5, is EADIYQTPRYLVIGTGKKITLECSQTMGHDKMYWYQQDPGMELHLIHYSYGVNSTEKGDLSSESTVSRIRTEHFPLTLESARPSHTSQYLCASLPALCNQPQHFGDGTRLSIL.

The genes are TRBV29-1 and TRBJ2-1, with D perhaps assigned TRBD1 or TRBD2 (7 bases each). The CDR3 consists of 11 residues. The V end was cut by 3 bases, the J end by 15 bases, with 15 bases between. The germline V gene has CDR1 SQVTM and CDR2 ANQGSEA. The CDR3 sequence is CSVEARGGTFF. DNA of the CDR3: TGCAGCGTTGAGGCCAGGGGGGGGACGTTCTTC.

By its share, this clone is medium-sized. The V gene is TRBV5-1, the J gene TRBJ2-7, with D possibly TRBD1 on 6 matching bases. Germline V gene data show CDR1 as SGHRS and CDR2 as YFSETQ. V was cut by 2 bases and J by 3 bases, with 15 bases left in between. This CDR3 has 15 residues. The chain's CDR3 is CASSLLGTSYYEQYF. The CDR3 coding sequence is TGCGCCAGCAGCTTACTAGGGACATCTTACTACGAGCAGTACTTC.

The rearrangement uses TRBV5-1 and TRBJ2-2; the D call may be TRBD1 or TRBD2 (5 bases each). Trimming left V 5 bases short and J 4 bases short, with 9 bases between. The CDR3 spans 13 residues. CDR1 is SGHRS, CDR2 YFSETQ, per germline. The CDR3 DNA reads TGCGCCAGCAGTGAGGGGTTCACCGGGGAGCTGTTTTTT. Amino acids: CASSEGFTGELFF.

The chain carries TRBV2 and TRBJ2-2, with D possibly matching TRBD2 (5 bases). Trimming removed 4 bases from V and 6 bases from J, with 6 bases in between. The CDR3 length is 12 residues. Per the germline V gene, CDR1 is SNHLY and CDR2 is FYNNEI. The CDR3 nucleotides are TGTGCCAGCAGTGTGGAGGCCGGGGAGCTGTTTTTT. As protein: CASSVEAGELFF.

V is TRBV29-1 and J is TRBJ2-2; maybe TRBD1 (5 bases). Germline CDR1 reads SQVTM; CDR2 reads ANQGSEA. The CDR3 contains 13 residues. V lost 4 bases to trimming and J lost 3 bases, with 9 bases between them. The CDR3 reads CSVGFRDTGELFF. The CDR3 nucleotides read TGCAGCGTTGGGTTCAGGGACACCGGGGAGCTGTTTTTT.

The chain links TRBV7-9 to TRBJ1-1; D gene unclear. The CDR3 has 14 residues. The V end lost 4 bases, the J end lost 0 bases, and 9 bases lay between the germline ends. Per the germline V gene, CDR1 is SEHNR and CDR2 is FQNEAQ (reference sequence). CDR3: CASSSVGLNTEAFF. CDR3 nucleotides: TGTGCCAGCAGCTCGGTCGGCCTGAACACTGAAGCTTTCTTT.

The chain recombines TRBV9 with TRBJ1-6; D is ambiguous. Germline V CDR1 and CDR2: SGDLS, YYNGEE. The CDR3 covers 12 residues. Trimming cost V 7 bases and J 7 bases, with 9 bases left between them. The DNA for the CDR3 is TGTGCCAGCGGTTACGAGAATTCACCCCTCCACTTT. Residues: CASGYENSPLHF. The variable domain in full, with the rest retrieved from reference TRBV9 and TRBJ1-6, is DSGVTQTPKHLITATGQRVTLRCSPRSGDLSVYWYQQSLDQGLQFLIQYYNGEERAKGNILERFSAQQFPDLHSELNLSSLELGDSALYFCASGYENSPLHFGNGTRLTVT.

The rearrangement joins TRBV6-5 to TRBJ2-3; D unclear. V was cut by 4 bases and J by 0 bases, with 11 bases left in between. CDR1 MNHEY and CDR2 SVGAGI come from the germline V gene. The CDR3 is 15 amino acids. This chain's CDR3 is CASSSHSASTDTQYF. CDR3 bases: TGTGCCAGCAGTTCTCATAGTGCTAGCACAGATACGCAGTATTTT.

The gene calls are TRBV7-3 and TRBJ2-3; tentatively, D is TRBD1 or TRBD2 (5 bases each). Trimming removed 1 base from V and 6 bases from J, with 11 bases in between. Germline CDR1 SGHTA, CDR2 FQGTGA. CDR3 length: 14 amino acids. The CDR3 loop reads CASSLMGELDTQYF. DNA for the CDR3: TGTGCCAGCAGCTTAATGGGGGAATTGGATACGCAGTATTTT. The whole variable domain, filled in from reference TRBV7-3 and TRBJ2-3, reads GAGVSQTPSNKVTEKGKYVELRCDPISGHTALYWYRQSLGQGPEFLIYFQGTGAADDSGLPNDRFFAVRPEGSVSTLKIQRTERGDSAVYLCASSLMGELDTQYFGPGTRLTVL.

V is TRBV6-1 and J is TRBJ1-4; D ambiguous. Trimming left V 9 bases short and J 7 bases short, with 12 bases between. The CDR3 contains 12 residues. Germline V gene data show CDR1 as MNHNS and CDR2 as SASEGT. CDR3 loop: CASGRSFEKLFF. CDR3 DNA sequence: TGTGCCAGTGGCAGGAGCTTTGAAAAACTGTTTTTT.

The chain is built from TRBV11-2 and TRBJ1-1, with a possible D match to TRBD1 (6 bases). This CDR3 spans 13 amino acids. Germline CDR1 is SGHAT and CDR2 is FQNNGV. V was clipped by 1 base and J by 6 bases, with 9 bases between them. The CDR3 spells CASSLVAGAEAFF. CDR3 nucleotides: TGTGCCAGCAGCTTAGTGGCAGGGGCTGAAGCTTTCTTT.

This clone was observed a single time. CDR3 DNA sequence: TGTGCCAGCAGTGATAAGGTTAACTCCTATAATTCACCCCTCCACTTT. This encodes CASSDKVNSYNSPLHF. The chain employs TRBV6-4 and TRBJ1-6; D gene ambiguous. Germline V gene lookup returns CDR1 MRHNA and CDR2 SNTAGT. The CDR3 loop spans 16 amino acids. Trimming stripped 3 bases from V and 0 bases from J, with 9 bases between.

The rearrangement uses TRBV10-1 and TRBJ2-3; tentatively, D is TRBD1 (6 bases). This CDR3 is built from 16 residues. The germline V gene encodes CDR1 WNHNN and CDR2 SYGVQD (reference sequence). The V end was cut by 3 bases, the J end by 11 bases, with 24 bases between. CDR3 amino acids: CASSESPGQRDGKQYF. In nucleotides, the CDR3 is TGCGCCAGCAGTGAAAGTCCAGGACAGAGGGATGGGAAGCAGTATTTT.